Sequencing of this T cell receptor (beta chain) was carried out in a study of T cells in Graves' hyperthyroidism and ophthalmopathy. Whole-study results and caveats: Most clonotypes expanded in the thyroid (above 0.001) were also present in blood.

CDR1 and CDR2 from the germline V gene are SNHLY and FYNNEI. The CDR3 extends over 14 amino acids. V lost 6 bases, J lost 1 base, and 11 bases lay in between. Comment on this clonotype: What it binds is unknown.

Ophthalmopathy cases scored 3 or more on the Clinical Activity Score and 4 or more on NOSPECS grade, with duration below 3 months. Reasons for excluding patients were uncontrolled infection, other autoimmune disease, pregnancy or lactation. Based on clinical symptoms, serum thyroxine and TRAb, thyroid ultrasound and orbital computed tomography, diagnoses were reached. Researchers took RNA transcripts and amplified the TCR beta CDR3 regions from them. The study used the HTBI primer set for a first-round RT-PCR of the TCR CDR3. A single record per CDR3 protein comes from TCRdb applying MiXCR to the multiplex PCR reads. The sample consists of hundreds of thousands of distinct CDR3 sequences, under 25% of them appearing once.

This sequence joins TRBV2 and TRBJ2-3, with D hard to call. The source of this sequence is a man younger than 40 with Graves' ophthalmopathy. Material: blood. DNA of the CDR3: TGTGCCAGCAGACCAGGACCCGGCACAGATACGCAGTATTTT. Protein sequence: CASRPGPGTDTQYF.